This T cell receptor beta chain appears in the sequencing data of a study of cytomegalovirus exposure and HLA in healthy donors. The CDR3 sequence is 12 residues long. Germline CDR1 is SQVTM and CDR2 is ANQGSEA. Trimming took 6 bases from V and 3 from J, leaving 11 bases between them. The PCR made use of 60 Vbeta and 13 Jbeta primers. Sequencing used immunoSEQ multiplex PCR; TCRdb keeps in-frame clones, though not all of them. The data include around 100,000 clones; the top ten clones carry 0.45% to 0.6%. This TCR came from a man aged 45-60 years in good health and CMV-seronegative. The chain combines TRBV29-1 with TRBJ1-2; perhaps TRBD1 as D (5 bases). Sample: PBMCs. This chain's CDR3 is CSVPRGDYGYTF. CDR3 DNA: TGCAGCGTACCCCGGGGGGACTATGGCTACACCTTC.